A selection of T cell receptor beta chains follows, all from one sample in a study of CD8 T cells in ankylosing spondylitis. One entry per CDR3 protein, called by TCRdb with MiXCR from the 5' RACE reads. The table lists some 290,000 distinct CDR3 sequences, approximately 20% of them singletons, with 7.8% in the top ten. Specimen: blood, either unsorted or a sorted T cell fraction (not recorded which). Receptors originate from a male donor with ankylosing spondylitis or in good health (not recorded which). CDR3s leave out the opening cysteine and the closing phenylalanine or tryptophan.

j_gene: TRBJ2-1; v_gene: TRBV20-1; CDR3aa: SATNPLAGSINEQF
j_gene: TRBJ1-1; v_gene: TRBV7-2; CDR3aa: ASSLVVGIAGGAF
j_gene: TRBJ2-1; v_gene: TRBV12-3/TRBV12-4; CDR3aa: ASSGASYNEQF
j_gene: TRBJ2-5; v_gene: TRBV24-1; CDR3aa: ATSDPGPQETQY
j_gene: TRBJ1-2; v_gene: TRBV5-6; CDR3aa: ASSPAGGEDGYT
j_gene: TRBJ2-3; v_gene: TRBV12-5; CDR3aa: ASGLVRGNNSSTDTQY
j_gene: TRBJ1-4; v_gene: TRBV12-3/TRBV12-4; CDR3aa: ASSLTAGSEKLF
j_gene: TRBJ1-5; v_gene: TRBV12-3/TRBV12-4; CDR3aa: ASSLYSTGEQPQH
j_gene: TRBJ1-3; v_gene: TRBV12-3/TRBV12-4; CDR3aa: ASSLFSLGNTIY
j_gene: TRBJ2-1; v_gene: TRBV20-1; CDR3aa: SASSYNEQF
j_gene: TRBJ1-4; v_gene: TRBV10-3; CDR3aa: AISPGPGETLNEKLF
j_gene: TRBJ2-3; v_gene: TRBV28; CDR3aa: ASSPHRLSTDTQY
j_gene: TRBJ1-1; v_gene: TRBV5-1; CDR3aa: ASSETGTGDTEAF
j_gene: TRBJ1-2; v_gene: TRBV12-3/TRBV12-4; CDR3aa: ASSLRQGREKRYGYT
j_gene: TRBJ1-4; v_gene: TRBV5-1; CDR3aa: ASSVGQGGTNEKLF
j_gene: TRBJ2-2; v_gene: TRBV6-4; CDR3aa: ASSDSGGRSNTGELF
j_gene: TRBJ1-3; v_gene: TRBV6-1; CDR3aa: ASRRHRPGTGDGNTIY
j_gene: TRBJ1-1; v_gene: TRBV20-1; CDR3aa: SARSWGGINTEAF
j_gene: TRBJ2-3; v_gene: TRBV10-3; CDR3aa: ASSRGSETDTQY
j_gene: TRBJ2-2; v_gene: TRBV6-2/TRBV6-3; CDR3aa: ASSSLARNTGELF
j_gene: TRBJ2-1; v_gene: TRBV11-2; CDR3aa: ASSLDRVPGEQF
j_gene: TRBJ1-4; v_gene: TRBV12-3/TRBV12-4; CDR3aa: ASSLGGGGNEKLF
j_gene: TRBJ1-3; v_gene: TRBV13; CDR3aa: ASSLWATGGNPGSGNTIY
j_gene: TRBJ2-1; v_gene: TRBV27; CDR3aa: ASSLLAREILYEQF
j_gene: TRBJ1-5; v_gene: TRBV15; CDR3aa: ATSDRTVSFQH
j_gene: TRBJ1-4; v_gene: TRBV9; CDR3aa: ASSVAQGLDEKLF
j_gene: TRBJ2-3; v_gene: TRBV20-1; CDR3aa: SARLSRGEADTQY
j_gene: TRBJ1-5; v_gene: TRBV7-9; CDR3aa: VSSLAGQGKQPQH
j_gene: TRBJ2-1; v_gene: TRBV12-3/TRBV12-4; CDR3aa: ASSHGGEQF